This T cell receptor beta chain was sequenced in a study of cytomegalovirus exposure and HLA in healthy donors. Points from the study as a whole: A missense DCLRE1C variant was associated with V- and J-gene trimming of TCR beta chains in a later analysis, and an independent cohort replicated the association. Common viral pathogens seemed to be connected with several of the most significant clusters, according to a later analysis. Information on immune exposure was restricted to one variable (CMV serostatus).

The PCR had 60 Vbeta and 13 Jbeta primers. Assay used: immunoSEQ multiplex PCR; TCRdb lists only in-frame clones, some missing. The data show about 150,000 clones, 74% seen once. A word on this clone: Its antigen is currently unknown.

With V trimmed by 5 bases and J by 8 bases, 6 bases remained unmatched. Per germline, CDR1 SEHNR and CDR2 FQNEAQ (reference sequence). The CDR3 consists of 14 residues. The V call is TRBV7-9, the J call TRBJ1-1, with 12 nucleotides matching TRBD1. Sequencing used PBMCs. The origin of this receptor is a man aged 25 to 40 in good health and CMV-seronegative. The CDR3 here is CASSRLGTGGEAFF. DNA for the CDR3: TGTGCCAGCAGCCGATTGGGGACAGGGGGCGAAGCTTTCTTT.